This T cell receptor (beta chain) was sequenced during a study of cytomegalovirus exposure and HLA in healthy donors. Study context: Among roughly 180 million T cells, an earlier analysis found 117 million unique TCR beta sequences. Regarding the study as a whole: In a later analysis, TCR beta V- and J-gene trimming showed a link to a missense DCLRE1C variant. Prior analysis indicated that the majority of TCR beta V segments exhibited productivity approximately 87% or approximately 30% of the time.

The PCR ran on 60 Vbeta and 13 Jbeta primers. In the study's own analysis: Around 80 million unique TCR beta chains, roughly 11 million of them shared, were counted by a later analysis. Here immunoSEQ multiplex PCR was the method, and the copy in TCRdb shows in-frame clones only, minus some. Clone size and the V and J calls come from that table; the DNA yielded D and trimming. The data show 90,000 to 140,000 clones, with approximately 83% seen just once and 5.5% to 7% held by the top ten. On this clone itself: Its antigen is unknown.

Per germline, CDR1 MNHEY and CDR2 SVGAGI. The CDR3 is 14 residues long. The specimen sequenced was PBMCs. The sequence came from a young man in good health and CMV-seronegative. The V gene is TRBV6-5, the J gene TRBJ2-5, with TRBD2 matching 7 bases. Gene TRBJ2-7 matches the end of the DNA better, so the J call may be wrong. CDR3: CASSYSGGTYEQYF. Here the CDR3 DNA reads TGTGCCAGCAGTTACTCCGGGGGGACCTACGAGCAGTACTTC.